The TCR beta chain under discussion was sequenced for a study of T cell responses to AZD1222 COVID-19 vaccine. Broader study findings: Following two doses of AZD1222, Spike-specific TCR breadth and depth rose.

In this sample, this clone turned up once. No antigen is known for it. Assay used: immunoSEQ multiplex PCR; TCRdb lists only in-frame clones, some missing. There are roughly 70,000 clones in the sample; 89% occur only once, and 7.5% to 10% lies in the top ten. Germline trimming cut 4 bases from V and 2 bases from J; bases unmatched to any gene: 4. CDR1 and CDR2 (germline): ENHRY, SYGVKD. This CDR3 contains 15 residues. The chain recombines TRBV10-3 with TRBJ1-3; 8 bases match TRBD1. The sample here was peripheral blood, taken 28 days after the second AZD1222 dose. This TCR was recovered from an adult who received the AZD1222 COVID-19 vaccine. CDR3 sequence (DNA): TGTGCCATCAGTGCCCGGACAGGGCCTGGAAACACCATATATTTT. It encodes CAISARTGPGNTIYF.